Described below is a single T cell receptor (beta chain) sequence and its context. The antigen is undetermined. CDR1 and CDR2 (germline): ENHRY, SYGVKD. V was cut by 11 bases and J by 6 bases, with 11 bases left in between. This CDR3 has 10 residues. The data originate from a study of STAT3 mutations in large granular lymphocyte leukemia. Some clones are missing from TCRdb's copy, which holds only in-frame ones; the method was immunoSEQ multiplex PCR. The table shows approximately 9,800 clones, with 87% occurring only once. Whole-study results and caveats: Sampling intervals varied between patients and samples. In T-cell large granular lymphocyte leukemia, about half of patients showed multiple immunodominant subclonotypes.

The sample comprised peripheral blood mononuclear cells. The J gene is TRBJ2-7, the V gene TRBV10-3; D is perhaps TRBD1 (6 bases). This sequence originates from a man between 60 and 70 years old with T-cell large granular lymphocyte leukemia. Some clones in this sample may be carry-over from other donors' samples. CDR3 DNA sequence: TGTGCCTCCTCAGGGGCCGAGCAGTACTTC. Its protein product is CASSGAEQYF.